This T cell receptor beta chain was retrieved from a study of T-cell memory formation after mild COVID-19. Overall study results and limits: Contracting CD4+ clones sat mainly in CM and EM; CD8+ in EMRA.

MiXCR, run by TCRdb on the 5' RACE reads, gives a single entry per CDR3 protein. The table lists hundreds of thousands of distinct CDR3 sequences, about a sixth of them singletons, with about 12% in the top ten. Comment on this clonotype: Its target is not known.

The CDR3 sequence is 13 residues long. With 7 bases clipped from V and 6 bases from J, the junction kept 7 bases outside the gene matches. Germline V gene data show CDR1 as KGHDR and CDR2 as SFDVKD. This clonotype originated in an adult woman who had mild COVID-19 (a few samples of this study predate the infection). Cell type and time point are not known. Material: PBMCs or a T cell subset sorted from them (not recorded which). V and J are TRBV24-1 and TRBJ2-7; 8 bases are shared with TRBD2. In nucleotides, the CDR3 is TGTGCCACCAGAGACACCGGGACTAGCGAGCAGTACTTC. Encoded protein: CATRDTGTSEQYF.